The T cell receptor (beta chain) under discussion was sequenced for a study of blood T cells in healthy people across ages. Comment on this clonotype: Its target is not known.

Isolating PBMCs gave at least 6.5 million of these cells per sample. Study-wide results and caveats: PBMCs that were unsorted prevented a conclusive naive versus antigen-experienced comparison.

Sample-barcoded 5' priming and a J-beta primer mix drove a second PCR of about 6 to 11 cycles. TCRdb re-derived calls from the 5' RACE reads in MiXCR, one entry per CDR3 protein. This table has roughly 1.5 million distinct CDR3 sequences, about 42% appearing once. This CDR3 is 15 amino acids long. V dropped 4 bases and J dropped 5 bases, with 18 bases sitting between them. Germline V lookup: CDR1 MNHEY, CDR2 SVGEGT. Sequencing used blood. This sequence was found in a woman aged 18-35 years in good health. The rearrangement links TRBV6-2 or TRBV6-3 to TRBJ2-7; D is possibly TRBD2 (5 bases). CDR3 DNA sequence: TGTGCCAGCAGTTCCTACGGAGGAGTGGCCGACGAGCAGTACTTC. Its protein is CASSSYGGVADEQYF.